This T cell receptor (beta chain) was sequenced during a study of metastatic and nonmetastatic thyroid tumors. The overall study: The comparison covered peripheral blood and tumor or nodule tissue in malignant and benign thyroid patients. Notes on the study in general: Across blood and tumor, TCR beta diversity in malignant thyroid tumors was reportedly significantly higher than in benign nodules.

This clone was seen a few times. Its matching antigen is unknown. Under the authors' procedure: To classify distant metastasis in papillary thyroid cancer, a model was built from CDR3 differences across clinicopathological groups. TCRdb reassembled clones from the PCR reads with MiXCR. The V and J calls here are based on TCRdb, not the publication. The repertoire holds some 5,200 clones, with 25% to 35% as singletons. Thyroid surgery had not been preceded by any treatment in any patient. What was sequenced was adjacent normal tissue. This receptor was obtained from a female donor with papillary thyroid cancer or a benign thyroid nodule (not recorded which). Some clones in this sample may be carry-over from other donors' samples.

The CDR3 spells CSAREAGGTYTQYF. The CDR3 DNA reads as TGCAGTGCTAGAGAGGCAGGGGGAACTTATACGCAGTATTTT. This sequence joins TRBV20-1 and TRBJ2-3; the match to TRBD1 covers 7 bases. Germline CDR1 is DFQATT and CDR2 is SNEGSKA (reference sequence). The CDR3 totals 14 residues. Trimming took 0 bases from V and 7 from J; bases not matched to a gene: 7.